This record covers a single T cell receptor beta chain. One entry per CDR3 protein, called by TCRdb with MiXCR from the reads. The sample consists of some 240,000 distinct CDR3 sequences, 15% to 20% of them appearing once. The data belong to a study of T cell repertoires in cytomegalovirus infection. This TCR was sampled from a human donor in good health (CMV status not recorded). Some clones in this sample may be carry-over from other donors' samples. Sample: CD8+ T cells from PBMCs.

CDR3 bases: TGTGCCAGCAGCCAATATTTGAAACAGGGCCAAGGCGACCCGTATGGCTACACCTTC. It translates to CASSQYLKQGQGDPYGYTF. The gene calls are TRBV3-1 and TRBJ1-2, with a possible D match to TRBD1 (6 bases). CDR3 length: 19 residues. Trimming took 2 bases from V and 5 from J, leaving 27 bases between them. Looked up from germline, CDR1 is LGHDT and CDR2 is YNNKEL (reference sequence).